Shown below are 27 T cell receptor beta chains from a single sample sequenced in a study of shared clonotypes between healthy human individuals. Some clones are missing from TCRdb's copy, which holds only in-frame ones; the method was immunoSEQ multiplex PCR. The sample consists of about 2.4 million clones, 90% to 95% of them appearing once. The material sequenced was naive CD4+ T cells from PBMCs. Subset defined: CD45RA+ positively selected. The receptors shown here come from a man younger than 35 in good health. Some clones in this sample may be carry-over from other donors' samples.

The V call is TRBV29-1, the J call TRBJ2-4, with D unresolved. V lost 6 bases to trimming and J lost 8 bases, with 17 bases between them. This CDR3 is built from 13 residues. Germline CDR1 is SQVTM and CDR2 is ANQGSEA. The CDR3, as DNA: TGCAGCGTCACGAACGGCGGAGAGGACATTCAGTACTTC. Its translation: CSVTNGGEDIQYF. The full variable domain, rest sourced from reference TRBV29-1 and TRBJ2-4, is SAVISQKPSRDICQRGTSLTIQCQVDSQVTMMFWYRQQPGQSLTLIATANQGSEATYESGFVIDKFPISRPNLTFSTLTVSNMSPEDSSIYLCSVTNGGEDIQYFGAGTRLSVL.

V usage is TRBV14 and J usage is TRBJ2-5; the D gene is possibly TRBD1 (5 bases). Trimming removed 4 bases from V and 3 bases from J, with 21 bases in between. The CDR3 runs to 17 residues. Germline CDR1 and CDR2: SGHDN and FVKESK. CDR3: CASSLHTGLHSEETQYF. CDR3 DNA: TGTGCCAGCAGCCTGCATACAGGATTACATTCCGAAGAGACCCAGTACTTC.

J is TRBJ1-4 and V is TRBV6-5; a possible D gene is TRBD1 (5 bases). Germline V gene sequence: CDR1 MNHEY, CDR2 SVGAGI. Trimming pared 0 bases from V and 7 bases from J, leaving 9 bases between. The CDR3 extends over 14 amino acids. The DNA for the CDR3 is TGTGCCAGCAGTTACTCGAAAGGGGCTGAAAAACTGTTTTTT. Its protein product is CASSYSKGAEKLFF.

The chain links TRBV28 to TRBJ1-1, with 7 bases lining up with TRBD1. Germline lookup yields CDR1 MDHEN and CDR2 SYDVKM. Trimming at V came to 6 bases and at J to 10 bases, leaving 14 bases not matched to a gene. The CDR3 is made up of 14 amino acids. This CDR3 is CASSPRTTTGRAFF. CDR3 sequence (DNA): TGTGCCAGCAGCCCACGGACAACGACAGGGAGAGCTTTCTTT.

This sequence joins TRBV6-1 and TRBJ1-5, with no clear D. The CDR3 is 15 residues long. The V gene lost 6 bases and the J gene lost 0 bases, with 12 bases spanning the gap. Germline V CDR1 and CDR2: MNHNS, SASEGT. CDR3 DNA sequence: TGTGCCAGCAGAGGTCCGATCTATAGCAATCAGCCCCAGCATTTT. Its translation: CASRGPIYSNQPQHF.

This clone was counted once. The rearrangement links TRBV4-3 to TRBJ1-2; D is possibly TRBD1 (6 bases). CDR1 is LGHNA, CDR2 YSLEER, per germline. V was cut by 0 bases and J by 4 bases, with 15 bases left in between. The CDR3 runs 16 residues. The CDR3 spells CASSQDRGSRGYGYTF. The CDR3 DNA follows: TGCGCCAGCAGCCAAGATCGAGGGTCCAGGGGCTATGGCTACACCTTC.

The chain has TRBV6-6 and TRBJ1-5, with D perhaps matching TRBD1 (6 bases). Trimming cost V 6 bases and J 2 bases, with 17 bases left between them. Germline V gives CDR1 MNHNY, CDR2 SVGAGI (reference sequence). The CDR3 covers 16 residues. The CDR3 reads CASSHGRGRGNQPQHF. Written as DNA, the CDR3 is TGTGCCAGCAGCCACGGGCGGGGGCGCGGCAATCAGCCCCAGCATTTT.

A single count supports this clone. The CDR3: CASSAAGADQPQHF. The CDR3, as DNA: TGTGCCAGCAGTGCGGCAGGAGCCGATCAGCCCCAGCATTTT. The rearrangement joins TRBV6-1 to TRBJ1-5; D gene uncertain. The CDR3 sequence is 14 residues long. From germline, CDR1 is MNHNS and CDR2 SASEGT. Trimming removed 4 bases from V and 5 bases from J, with 12 bases in between.

The chain employs TRBV7-9 and TRBJ1-4, with D perhaps matching TRBD1 (6 bases). This CDR3 spans 16 amino acids. The ends were cut back, 2 bases at V and 8 bases at J, with 18 bases in the middle. Per the germline V gene, CDR1 is SEHNR and CDR2 is FQNEAQ (reference sequence). CDR3: CASSLLDGGLEEKLFF. The CDR3 nucleotides are TGTGCCAGCAGCTTACTAGATGGGGGGCTCGAGGAAAAACTGTTTTTT.

The chain is built from TRBV27 and TRBJ2-3; tentative D call: TRBD2 (5 bases). The CDR3 runs to 15 residues. V shed 3 bases and J shed 2 bases, with 12 bases lying between them. CDR1 MNHEY and CDR2 SMNVEV come from the germline V gene (reference sequence). DNA for the CDR3: TGTGCCAGCAGTTTTTTGAGGGAATACACAGATACGCAGTATTTT. Translation: CASSFLREYTDTQYF.

The V and J genes are TRBV5-1 and TRBJ2-1; a weak D match, TRBD2 (5 bases). Per the germline V gene, CDR1 is SGHRS and CDR2 is YFSETQ. The CDR3 length is 17 residues. V was cut by 0 bases and J by 0 bases, with 13 bases left in between. The CDR3: CASSLDPGGGSYNEQFF. The CDR3 DNA reads as TGCGCCAGCAGCTTGGACCCCGGAGGAGGCTCCTACAATGAGCAGTTCTTC.

The J gene is TRBJ2-7, the V gene TRBV9, with D maybe TRBD2 (5 bases). Trimming took off 2 bases at V and 6 bases at J, with 15 bases between the two ends. The CDR3 runs to 14 residues. Germline lookup yields CDR1 SGDLS and CDR2 YYNGEE. The CDR3 DNA is TGTGCCAGCAGCGTCAGTCGGCTAGCCGGCGAGCAGTACTTC. This codes for CASSVSRLAGEQYF.

The chain joins TRBV7-9 to TRBJ1-2; 7 bases fit TRBD1. The length of the CDR3 is 14 residues. The V gene's germline CDR1 is SEHNR and CDR2 FQNEAQ (reference sequence). Trimming cost V 4 bases and J 2 bases; bases outside gene matches: 4. The CDR3 region is CASSWDSVNYGYTF. Here the CDR3 DNA reads TGTGCCAGCAGCTGGGACAGCGTCAACTATGGCTACACCTTC. Complete variable domain (other parts from reference TRBV7-9 and TRBJ1-2): DTGVSQNPRHKITKRGQNVTFRCDPISEHNRLYWYRQTLGQGPEFLTYFQNEAQLEKSRLLSDRFSAERPKGSFSTLEIQRTEQGDSAMYLCASSWDSVNYGYTFGSGTRLTVV.

The genes are TRBV5-6 and TRBJ1-1, with TRBD1 matching 7 bases. The germline V gene has CDR1 SGHDT and CDR2 YYEEEE. CDR3 length equals 15 residues. The ends lost 4 bases at V and 2 bases at J; junction bases unmatched: 8. The CDR3 nucleotides are TGTGCCAGCAGCGCCTACAGGGGTTTTAACACTGAAGCTTTCTTT. Residues: CASSAYRGFNTEAFF.

V and J are TRBV27 and TRBJ2-3; 7 bases fit TRBD2. The CDR3 loop spans 16 amino acids. CDR1 is MNHEY and CDR2 is SMNVEV in the germline V gene (reference sequence). Trimming cost V 7 bases and J 4 bases; bases outside gene matches: 14. This CDR3 is CASKLRGSPLSDTQYF. The CDR3 bases are TGTGCCAGCAAATTACGCGGGAGCCCCCTGTCAGATACGCAGTATTTT.

The gene calls are TRBV6-5 and TRBJ2-7; 8 bases line up with TRBD1. CDR1 is MNHEY and CDR2 is SVGAGI in the germline V gene. This CDR3 spans 15 amino acids. V was clipped by 0 bases and J by 5 bases; unmatched bases: 6. CDR3 loop: CASSYSVRGRNEQYF. The CDR3 DNA follows: TGTGCCAGCAGTTACTCAGTCAGGGGGCGCAACGAGCAGTACTTC.

The J gene is TRBJ2-7, the V gene TRBV19; no clear D gene. This CDR3 is 9 amino acids long. Germline values: CDR1 LNHDA, CDR2 SQIVND (reference sequence). V was trimmed by 7 bases and J by 6 bases, leaving 4 bases between them. This CDR3 reads CASIAEQYF. For the CDR3, the DNA is TGTGCCAGTATAGCCGAGCAGTACTTC.

This sequence joins TRBV7-3 and TRBJ2-5; perhaps TRBD1 as D (5 bases). Trimming pared 0 bases from V and 3 bases from J, leaving 11 bases between. The germline gives CDR1 SGHTA, CDR2 FQGTGA. The CDR3 totals 15 residues. This CDR3 reads CASSLTSKGKETQYF. The CDR3 DNA sequence: TGTGCCAGCAGCTTAACGTCAAAGGGGAAAGAGACCCAGTACTTC. The full variable domain, in which reference TRBV7-3 and TRBJ2-5 provide the parts outside the CDR3, is GAGVSQTPSNKVTEKGKYVELRCDPISGHTALYWYRQSLGQGPEFLIYFQGTGAADDSGLPNDRFFAVRPEGSVSTLKIQRTERGDSAVYLCASSLTSKGKETQYFGPGTRLLVL.

The V call is TRBV7-9, the J call TRBJ2-3, with D tentatively TRBD1 (5 bases). The germline CDR1 and CDR2 sequences are SEHNR and FQNEAQ (reference sequence). V dropped 4 bases and J dropped 1 base, with 12 bases sitting between them. The CDR3 contains 15 residues. CDR3 bases: TGTGCCAGCAGCTGGGGCAGGGCACGCACAGATACGCAGTATTTT. Protein: CASSWGRARTDTQYF.

The J gene is TRBJ2-1, the V gene TRBV5-1; 13 nucleotides line up with TRBD2. In germline, CDR1 is SGHRS, CDR2 YFSETQ. CDR3 size: 15 residues. V was pared by 4 bases and J by 8 bases, with 6 bases of the junction left unmatched. CDR3 residues: CASSPRTSGSDEQFF. The CDR3 nucleotides read TGCGCCAGCAGCCCCAGGACTAGCGGGAGCGATGAGCAGTTCTTC.

V usage is TRBV18 and J usage is TRBJ1-4; no firm D call. CDR3 length: 15 amino acids. Germline V CDR1 and CDR2: KGHSH, LQKENI. The ends were cut back, 3 bases at V and 0 bases at J, with 8 bases in the middle. DNA for the CDR3: TGTGCCAGCTCACCGTCGGTTCCAACTAATGAAAAACTGTTTTTT. Translation: CASSPSVPTNEKLFF.

The V and J genes are TRBV6-5 and TRBJ1-6, with 7 bases aligning to TRBD1. V lost 3 bases to trimming and J lost 8 bases; unmatched junction nucleotides: 4. The CDR3 has 14 residues. Germline CDR1 MNHEY, CDR2 SVGAGI. CDR3 region: CASSYTGEDSPLHF. As DNA, the CDR3 is TGTGCCAGCAGTTATACAGGGGAGGATTCACCCCTCCACTTT.

This chain uses TRBV5-6 with TRBJ1-2; unclear D gene. V lost 4 bases and J lost 1, with 11 bases in between. Germline values: CDR1 SGHDT, CDR2 YYEEEE. The CDR3 has 14 amino acids. The CDR3 bases are TGTGCCAGCAGCAAACAACAGATTAACTATGGCTACACCTTC. It is translated as CASSKQQINYGYTF.

The chain recombines TRBV29-1 with TRBJ1-4; 9 bases agree with TRBD1. J gave up 8 bases and V 2 bases, and 6 bases lay outside the gene matches. The V gene's germline CDR1 is SQVTM and CDR2 ANQGSEA. The CDR3 is 14 amino acids. CDR3 sequence reads: CSVEIQGAREKLFF. DNA of the CDR3: TGCAGCGTTGAAATACAGGGGGCTAGGGAAAAACTGTTTTTT.

The gene calls are TRBV7-6 and TRBJ2-7; D not resolved. V shed 1 base and J shed 2 bases, with 9 bases lying between them. The CDR3 covers 14 residues. The germline gives CDR1 SGHVS, CDR2 FNYEAQ. DNA of the CDR3: TGTGCCAGCAGCTTAGAAGCGCCTACCTACGAGCAGTACTTC. Its translation: CASSLEAPTYEQYF.

On this clone itself: Other DNA variants within this sample encode the same CDR3. The V gene is TRBV28, the J gene TRBJ2-7; the D is unclear. CDR1 and CDR2 (germline): MDHEN, SYDVKM. V gave up 5 bases and J gave up 4 bases, with 12 bases separating them. The CDR3 is 13 amino acids. The CDR3 loop reads CASSLVGPYEQYF. In nucleotides, the CDR3 is TGTGCCAGCAGTCTTGTTGGGCCTTACGAGCAGTACTTC.

This rearrangement joins TRBV27 to TRBJ2-1; 10 bases are a match to TRBD2. J gave up 1 base and V 5 bases, and 8 bases lay outside the gene matches. This CDR3 spans 17 amino acids. Germline V gives CDR1 MNHEY, CDR2 SMNVEV (reference sequence). CDR3 sequence (DNA): TGTGCCAGCAGTCTCCGGACTAGCGGAATGTCCTACAATGAGCAGTTCTTC. Protein product: CASSLRTSGMSYNEQFF.